This TCR beta chain was retrieved from a study of identical twins' blood T cells. Each CDR3 protein is one row after TCRdb ran MiXCR on the 5' RACE reads. The sample shows 300,000 to 450,000 distinct CDR3 sequences, about 28% of them seen only once. V lost 4 bases and J 5 bases, leaving 11 bases between the germline ends. CDR3 length: 13 amino acids. Germline lookup yields CDR1 MGHDK and CDR2 SYGVNS. The sequenced sample consisted of PBMCs. This receptor was identified in a woman aged 18-55 years in good health. The chain has TRBV25-1 and TRBJ1-1; a weak D match, TRBD1 (5 bases). CDR3 nucleotide sequence: TGTGCCAGCAGTGCTCAGGGTTGGACTGAAGCTTTCTTT. Its translation: CASSAQGWTEAFF.